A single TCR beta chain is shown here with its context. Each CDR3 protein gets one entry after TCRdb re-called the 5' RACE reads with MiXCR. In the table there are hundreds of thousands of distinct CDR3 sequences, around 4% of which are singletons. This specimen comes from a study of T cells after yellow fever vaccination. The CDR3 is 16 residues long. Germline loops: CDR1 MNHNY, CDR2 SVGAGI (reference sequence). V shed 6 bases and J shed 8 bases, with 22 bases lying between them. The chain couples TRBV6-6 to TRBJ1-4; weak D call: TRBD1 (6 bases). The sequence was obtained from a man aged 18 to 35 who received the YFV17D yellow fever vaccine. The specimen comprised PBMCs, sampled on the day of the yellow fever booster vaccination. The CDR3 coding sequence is TGTGCCAGCAGCCCCGGCGAACCAGGGGTTGGGGAAAAACTGTTTTTT. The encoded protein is CASSPGEPGVGEKLFF.